This passage covers 25 T cell receptor beta chains from one sample sequenced in a study of beta chain features in type 1 diabetes. Investigators reverse transcribed all isolated RNA, so they sequenced expressed TCRB transcripts. The repertoire was sequenced with immunoSEQ multiplex PCR; TCRdb's copy has only in-frame clones and lacks some. Among about 290,000 clones listed, around 7.8% were seen once. Sample: central memory CD4+ T cells from blood. These receptors originate from a woman aged 18-29 years in good health.

Ten or more counts support this clone. This chain connects TRBV28 to TRBJ2-7; D is ambiguous. Germline-derived CDR1 and CDR2 are MDHEN and SYDVKM. V was pared by 1 base and J by 4 bases, with 5 bases between. The CDR3 totals 12 residues. Here the CDR3 reads CASSLFSYEQYV. The DNA for the CDR3 is TGTGCCAGCAGTTTATTCTCGTACGAGCAGTACGTC.

The chain has TRBV5-6 and TRBJ1-6, with D hard to call. V lost 0 bases to trimming and J lost 8 bases, with 15 bases between them. CDR3 length equals 16 residues. Germline V lookup: CDR1 SGHDT, CDR2 YYEEEE. Here the CDR3 reads CASSLAPRARDSPLHF. The CDR3 DNA reads as TGTGCCAGCAGCTTGGCTCCGCGGGCTCGGGATTCACCCCTCCACTTT.

V usage is TRBV9 and J usage is TRBJ1-3, with a weak D call TRBD1 (5 bases). V was shortened by 1 base and J by 0 bases, with 14 bases between the two germline ends. Germline V gives CDR1 SGDLS, CDR2 YYNGEE. The CDR3 has 17 amino acids. The CDR3 protein is CASSVSDIRSSGNTIYF. Written as DNA, the CDR3 is TGTGCCAGCAGCGTATCGGACATACGGAGCTCTGGAAACACCATATATTTT.

The chain uses TRBV28 and TRBJ2-2, with D hard to call. The ends were cut back, 10 bases at V and 0 bases at J, with 9 bases in the middle. The CDR3 contains 13 residues. CDR1 and CDR2 (germline): MDHEN, SYDVKM. This chain's CDR3 is CATAPPNTGELFF. CDR3 coding DNA: TGTGCCACCGCCCCGCCGAACACCGGGGAGCTGTTTTTT.

This clone was counted only a few times. This sequence joins TRBV11-3 and TRBJ2-1; D may match TRBD1 or TRBD2 (5 bases each). Per the germline V gene, CDR1 is SGHNT and CDR2 is YENEEA. The CDR3 is 15 residues long. Trimming pared 5 bases from V and 0 bases from J, leaving 11 bases between. The CDR3 DNA is TGTGCCAGCAGCGCCTCAGGGAGCTCCTACAATGAGCAGTTCTTC. Protein sequence: CASSASGSSYNEQFF.

The gene calls are TRBV28 and TRBJ2-1; unclear D gene. Germline V lookup: CDR1 MDHEN, CDR2 SYDVKM. There are 13 residues in the CDR3. V was pared by 5 bases and J by 6 bases, with 11 bases between. CDR3 residues: CASSLQTRNEQFF. CDR3 nucleotide sequence: TGTGCCAGCAGTCTTCAAACCCGCAATGAGCAGTTCTTC.

The sample holds a few counts of this clone. This chain connects TRBV7-2 to TRBJ1-5; D unresolved. This CDR3 has 13 residues. V was clipped by 0 bases and J by 7 bases, with 7 bases between them. Germline CDR1 reads SGHTA; CDR2 reads FQGNSA. The CDR3 loop is CASSLADEQPQHF. In nucleotides, the CDR3 is TGTGCCAGCAGCTTAGCTGATGAGCAGCCCCAGCATTTT.

This clone was seen at least ten times. The rearrangement joins TRBV19 to TRBJ1-4; a possible D gene is TRBD1 (5 bases). The CDR3 covers 12 residues. V gave up 9 bases and J gave up 5 bases, with 10 bases separating them. The germline V gene has CDR1 LNHDA and CDR2 SQIVND (reference sequence). CDR3 sequence (DNA): TGTGCCAGCAAACGGGGGAATGAAAAACTGTTTTTT. This encodes CASKRGNEKLFF.

The chain has TRBV27 and TRBJ1-2; TRBD1 is a possible D gene (6 bases). V was pared by 1 base and J by 2 bases, with 11 bases between. Germline-derived CDR1 and CDR2 are MNHEY and SMNVEV (reference sequence). The CDR3 length is 15 residues. The CDR3 is CASSLYRGQNYGYTF. The CDR3 DNA follows: TGTGCCAGCAGTTTATACCGCGGACAGAACTATGGCTACACCTTC.

This clone was counted between two and nine times. V is TRBV5-4 and J is TRBJ1-4; D not certain. V lost 4 bases and J lost 3, with 13 bases in between. Germline CDR1 is SGHNT and CDR2 is YYREEE (reference sequence). This CDR3 has 15 residues. The CDR3 spells CASSLNPGSNEKLFF. The CDR3 nucleotides read TGTGCCAGCAGCCTGAACCCGGGATCTAATGAAAAACTGTTTTTT.

This clone turned up a few times. This sequence joins TRBV4-1 and TRBJ2-6; D not certain. The CDR3 extends over 16 amino acids. Germline V gene lookup returns CDR1 MGHRA and CDR2 YSYEKL. Trimming cost V 6 bases and J 1 base, with 13 bases left between them. Written as DNA, the CDR3 is TGCGCCAGCAGATTTGGTACCCAATCTGGGGCCAACGTCCTGACTTTC. Its protein product is CASRFGTQSGANVLTF.

The chain combines TRBV7-7 with TRBJ2-1; 9 nucleotides match TRBD1. This CDR3 spans 15 amino acids. Germline CDR1 and CDR2: SSHAT and FNYEAQ (reference sequence). Trimming took 5 bases from V and 9 from J; bases not matched to a gene: 11. The CDR3 region is CASSRLPGQGSEQFF. The CDR3 DNA reads TGTGCCAGCAGCCGTCTGCCGGGACAGGGAAGTGAGCAGTTCTTC.

V gene TRBV7-9 combines with J gene TRBJ2-7; D not resolved. The CDR3 covers 13 residues. V was cut by 4 bases and J by 7 bases, with 14 bases left in between. CDR1 is SEHNR and CDR2 is FQNEAQ in the germline V gene (reference sequence). CDR3 in amino acids: CASSSSHTREQYF. CDR3 nucleotide sequence: TGTGCCAGCAGCTCCTCACATACGAGGGAGCAGTACTTC.

This clone was detected a few times. CDR3 region: CASSPYGLANNEQFF. As DNA, the CDR3 is TGTGCCAGCAGCCCCTATGGTTTGGCCAACAATGAGCAGTTCTTC. V is TRBV7-6 and J is TRBJ2-1; D gene uncertain. The CDR3 loop spans 15 amino acids. Trimming pared 5 bases from V and 5 bases from J, leaving 16 bases between. The germline gives CDR1 SGHVS, CDR2 FNYEAQ.

This clone has just a few counts. This chain links TRBV7-9 with TRBJ1-1; D is ambiguous. Deletions cut 1 base from V and 5 bases from J, with 8 bases between. CDR1 and CDR2 from the germline V gene are SEHNR and FQNEAQ (reference sequence). There are 13 residues in the CDR3. CDR3 loop: CASSLVDFTEAFF. DNA for the CDR3: TGTGCCAGCAGCTTAGTGGATTTTACTGAAGCTTTCTTT.

The chain joins TRBV19 to TRBJ2-7; D is unresolved. The CDR3 has 13 residues. Per germline, CDR1 LNHDA and CDR2 SQIVND (reference sequence). The V gene lost 2 bases and the J gene lost 6 bases, with 11 bases spanning the gap. The DNA of the CDR3 is TGTGCCAGTAGTATAACCGCCAGACTCGAGCAGTACTTC. This translates into CASSITARLEQYF.

This clone appeared a few times. The chain is built from TRBV5-8 and TRBJ2-5; TRBD1 aligns across 9 bases. V was clipped by 4 bases and J by 2 bases; unmatched bases: 9. From germline, CDR1 is SGHTS and CDR2 YDEGEE. The CDR3 has 16 residues. In DNA, the CDR3 is TGTGCCAGCAGCACCGGACAGGGGAAGGGGCAAGAGACCCAGTACTTC. Amino acid sequence: CASSTGQGKGQETQYF. Supplemented by reference TRBV5-8 and TRBJ2-5, the full variable domain reads EAGVTQSPTHLIKTRGQQATLRCSPISGHTSVYWYQQALGLGLQFLLWYDEGEERNRGNFPPRFSGRQFPNYSSELNVNALELEDSALYLCASSTGQGKGQETQYFGPGTRLLVL.

CDR3 sequence reads: CASSPLANTGELFF. The CDR3 DNA reads as TGCGCCAGCAGTCCGCTGGCGAACACCGGGGAGCTGTTTTTT. The chain combines TRBV23-1 with TRBJ2-2; the D is unclear. TRBV23-1 is placed among ORFs of uncertain function. V was shortened by 4 bases and J by 0 bases, with 6 bases between the two germline ends. This CDR3 comprises 14 residues.

The chain is built from TRBV2 and TRBJ2-3; 8 bases agree with TRBD1. The CDR3 is 14 residues long. Germline V gives CDR1 SNHLY, CDR2 FYNNEI. The V and J ends lost 4 bases and 1 base, in that order; junction bases with no gene match: 1. The DNA of the CDR3 is TGTGCCAGCAGTGCGACAGGGGGCACAGATACGCAGTATTTT. The encoded protein is CASSATGGTDTQYF.

This clone was counted only a few times. The chain is built from TRBV9 and TRBJ2-1; 8 bases align to TRBD2. CDR3 size: 15 residues. Trimming cost V 3 bases and J 0 bases; bases outside gene matches: 2. In germline, CDR1 is SGDLS, CDR2 YYNGEE. The CDR3 DNA follows: TGTGCCAGCAGCGATCGGGGGGGCTCCTACAATGAGCAGTTCTTC. Translated: CASSDRGGSYNEQFF.

The genes are TRBV7-2 and TRBJ2-7; D may match TRBD1 or TRBD2 (5 bases each). CDR1 is SGHTA, CDR2 FQGNSA, per germline. V lost 5 bases, J lost 7 bases, and 15 bases lay in between. The CDR3 is made up of 13 amino acids. CDR3 loop: CASSTRGDGEQYF. For the CDR3, the DNA is TGTGCCAGCAGCACCCGAGGGGATGGGGAGCAGTACTTC.

The sample holds many counts of this clone. The V gene is TRBV10-3, the J gene TRBJ1-1; TRBD1 might be the D (5 bases). There are 14 residues in the CDR3. Germline CDR1 ENHRY, CDR2 SYGVKD. Trimming took 4 bases from V and 8 from J, leaving 17 bases between them. CDR3 DNA: TGTGCCATCAGTGGGCCGGATTTGGGGCGAGAAGCTTTCTTT. Translating gives CAISGPDLGREAFF.

This clone was seen more than once but under ten times. V usage is TRBV4-2 and J usage is TRBJ2-7; D uncertain. Germline loops: CDR1 LGHNA, CDR2 YNFKEQ. This CDR3 has 14 residues. V lost 0 bases and J lost 6, with 12 bases in between. CDR3 nucleotides: TGTGCCAGCAGCCAAGAGTTAGGGAATGGCGAGCAGTACTTC. It codes for CASSQELGNGEQYF.

This clone was found many times. The chain recombines TRBV4-2 with TRBJ1-5, with no clear D. The CDR3 is 15 amino acids. Germline CDR1 is LGHNA and CDR2 is YNFKEQ. With 0 bases removed from V and 0 bases from J, the gap between germline ends came to 6 bases. The CDR3 region is CASSQDRLSNQPQHF. CDR3 nucleotide sequence: TGTGCCAGCAGCCAAGATCGACTTAGCAATCAGCCCCAGCATTTT.

The sample holds a few counts of this clone. The V gene is TRBV11-3, the J gene TRBJ2-2; 8 bases align to TRBD1. J was trimmed by 3 bases and V by 5 bases; bases with no gene match: 5. The CDR3 spans 15 residues. Germline CDR1 SGHNT, CDR2 YENEEA. The CDR3 DNA is TGTGCCAGCAGCGTATCAGGGGGCCACACCGGGGAGCTGTTTTTT. Translation: CASSVSGGHTGELFF. Full variable domain (outside the CDR3, taken from reference TRBV11-3 and TRBJ2-2): EAGVVQSPRYKIIEKKQPVAFWCNPISGHNTLYWYLQNLGQGPELLIRYENEEAVDDSQLPKDRFSAERLKGVDSTLKIQPAELGDSAVYLCASSVSGGHTGELFFGEGSRLTVL.